This entry lists 15 T cell receptor beta chains sequenced from one sample in a study of cytomegalovirus exposure and HLA in healthy donors. TCRdb's copy holds only in-frame clones and misses some; the assay was immunoSEQ multiplex PCR. Here the sample spans roughly 220,000 clones, 80% to 85% being singletons. Material for sequencing was PBMCs. These receptors all stem from a woman in her 30s in good health and CMV-seropositive.

This chain joins TRBV9 and TRBJ2-1; 8 bases are a match to TRBD1. The CDR3 loop spans 16 amino acids. V was pared by 0 bases and J by 8 bases, with 10 bases of the junction left unmatched. Per the germline V gene, CDR1 is SGDLS and CDR2 is YYNGEE. The CDR3 loop is CASSVAGTGQADEQFF. CDR3 nucleotide sequence: TGTGCCAGCAGCGTAGCGGGGACAGGTCAGGCCGATGAGCAGTTCTTC.

The gene calls are TRBV28 and TRBJ1-5; D not certain. Trimming took 6 bases from V and 0 from J, leaving 12 bases between them. Germline lookup yields CDR1 MDHEN and CDR2 SYDVKM. The CDR3 is 15 residues long. The CDR3 sequence: CASRLLGHSNQPQHF. DNA of the CDR3: TGTGCCAGCAGACTATTAGGGCATAGCAATCAGCCCCAGCATTTT. The entire variable domain, with the rest obtained from reference TRBV28 and TRBJ1-5, is as follows: DVKVTQSSRYLVKRTGEKVFLECVQDMDHENMFWYRQDPGLGLRLIYFSYDVKMKEKGDIPEGYSVSREKKERFSLILESASTNQTSMYLCASRLLGHSNQPQHFGDGTRLSIL.

This chain uses TRBV6-5 with TRBJ1-3; 7 nucleotides align to TRBD1. This CDR3 comprises 15 residues. Per germline, CDR1 MNHEY and CDR2 SVGAGI. Trimming removed 6 bases from V and 2 bases from J; junction bases left unmatched: 7. The CDR3 coding sequence is TGTGCCAGCAGCCCCGACAGGGACACTGGAAACACCATATATTTT. Protein product: CASSPDRDTGNTIYF.

This sequence joins TRBV11-3 and TRBJ2-1; 7 nucleotides agree with TRBD2. Germline V gives CDR1 SGHNT, CDR2 YENEEA. Losses at the gene ends were 5 bases for V and 9 bases for J; bases not matched to a gene: 4. The CDR3 totals 12 residues. In DNA form, the CDR3 reads TGTGCCAGCAGCATCGGACTAGGTGAGCAGTTCTTC. Its translation is CASSIGLGEQFF.

This sequence joins TRBV29-1 and TRBJ1-1, with TRBD1 matching over 7 bases. This CDR3 has 13 residues. V shed 7 bases, J shed 0 bases, and the junction held 5 bases outside the gene matches. Per germline, CDR1 SQVTM and CDR2 ANQGSEA. The CDR3 reads CSGMGQMNTEAFF. As DNA, the CDR3 is TGCAGCGGGATGGGACAGATGAACACTGAAGCTTTCTTT.

The chain uses TRBV29-1 and TRBJ2-7; perhaps TRBD1 as D (6 bases). The CDR3 sequence is 13 residues long. Germline V lookup: CDR1 SQVTM, CDR2 ANQGSEA. The V end was cut by 5 bases, the J end by 5 bases, with 16 bases between. The CDR3 loop reads CSVQSQGTDEQYF. The CDR3 DNA sequence: TGCAGCGTTCAATCACAGGGTACGGACGAGCAGTACTTC.

This chain connects TRBV5-1 to TRBJ2-2, with TRBD1 matching 11 bases. Per germline, CDR1 SGHRS and CDR2 YFSETQ. There are 16 residues in the CDR3. The ends lost 3 bases at V and 5 bases at J; junction bases unmatched: 6. CDR3 bases: TGCGCCAGCAGCTGGACAGGGGGCGTTGATACCGGGGAGCTGTTTTTT. Protein sequence: CASSWTGGVDTGELFF.

The J gene is TRBJ2-7, the V gene TRBV6-1; 7 nucleotides agree with TRBD2. V dropped 1 base and J dropped 1; count of bases not matched to a gene: 4. This CDR3 is 15 amino acids long. CDR1 and CDR2 from the germline V gene are MNHNS and SASEGT. CDR3 residues: CASSEEGGLSYEQYF. The CDR3 DNA reads as TGTGCCAGCAGTGAAGAGGGAGGGCTTTCCTACGAGCAGTACTTC.

V usage is TRBV5-1 and J usage is TRBJ1-1; a possible D gene is TRBD1 (5 bases). The CDR3 totals 17 residues. The germline V gene has CDR1 SGHRS and CDR2 YFSETQ. V was cut by 0 bases and J by 0 bases, with 15 bases left in between. The CDR3 DNA sequence: TGCGCCAGCAGCTTGGGACCGCCCGGGGCGATGAACACTGAAGCTTTCTTT. Its translation: CASSLGPPGAMNTEAFF.

V usage is TRBV5-1 and J usage is TRBJ2-7, with D tentatively TRBD1 (6 bases). The CDR3 is made up of 16 amino acids. Germline-derived CDR1 and CDR2 are SGHRS and YFSETQ. Between the trimmed V and J ends, which lost 1 base and 4 bases, there was a span of 18 bases. CDR3 DNA sequence: TGCGCCAGCAGCTTGTTTGACAGGTTCCCTGGTTACGAGCAGTACTTC. Encoded protein: CASSLFDRFPGYEQYF.

The chain combines TRBV4-3 with TRBJ2-7; the match to TRBD2 covers 8 bases. Germline CDR1 is LGHNA and CDR2 is YSLEER. This CDR3 has 14 residues. V was pared by 6 bases and J by 1 base, with 5 bases of the junction left unmatched. Here the CDR3 reads CASSRVAGSYEQYF. The CDR3 bases are TGCGCCAGCAGTCGTGTAGCGGGATCCTACGAGCAGTACTTC.

The V call is TRBV19, the J call TRBJ2-7; D is possibly TRBD1 or TRBD2 (5 bases each). The ends were cut back, 5 bases at V and 4 bases at J, with 18 bases in the middle. Germline lookup yields CDR1 LNHDA and CDR2 SQIVND (reference sequence). The length of the CDR3 is 15 residues. The chain's CDR3 is CASSFPGPLSYEQYF. In DNA, the CDR3 is TGTGCCAGTAGTTTTCCGGGGCCGTTGAGTTACGAGCAGTACTTC.

This chain joins TRBV9 and TRBJ2-2; possibly TRBD1 or TRBD2 for D (6 bases each). The CDR3 has 18 amino acids. The germline CDR1 and CDR2 sequences are SGDLS and YYNGEE. Trimming pared 1 base from V and 0 bases from J, leaving 16 bases between. This chain's CDR3 is CASSVWGALNTNTGELFF. The CDR3 DNA follows: TGTGCCAGCAGCGTATGGGGGGCCTTGAATACGAACACCGGGGAGCTGTTTTTT.

CDR3 sequence reads: CASSYSQSGEQYF. CDR3 nucleotide sequence: TGCGCCAGCAGCTACTCCCAGTCGGGCGAGCAGTACTTC. The V gene is TRBV5-1, the J gene TRBJ2-7; D not resolved. CDR1 and CDR2 from the germline V gene are SGHRS and YFSETQ. With 3 bases removed from V and 6 bases from J, the gap between germline ends came to 13 bases. This CDR3 has 13 residues.

This clone was counted a few times. The chain has TRBV30 and TRBJ1-5, with a possible D match to TRBD1 (6 bases). Trimming stripped 8 bases from V and 1 base from J, with 15 bases between. The CDR3 extends over 14 amino acids. Per germline, CDR1 GTSNPN and CDR2 SVGIG (reference sequence). This chain's CDR3 is CAIRPGQSNQPQHF. The CDR3 DNA reads TGTGCCATCAGGCCAGGACAGAGCAATCAGCCCCAGCATTTT.